This T cell receptor (beta chain) emerged from a study of beta chain features in type 1 diabetes. This clone was picked up a small number of times. Expressed TCRB transcripts were sequenced after all isolated RNA was converted to cDNA. The repertoire was sequenced with immunoSEQ multiplex PCR; TCRdb's copy has only in-frame clones and lacks some. The data show roughly 230,000 clones, with around 10% seen just once and 0.034% held by the top ten. Trimming shortened V by 0 bases and J by 2 bases, and 5 bases separated the two germline ends. Germline V gene lookup returns CDR1 MNHEY and CDR2 SVGAGI. The CDR3 has 14 amino acids.

The receptor's source is a young woman in good health. The genes are TRBV6-5 and TRBJ1-5; D unclear. The sample was naive CD4+ T cells from blood. This chain's CDR3 is CASSYSSRNQPQHF. In DNA, the CDR3 is TGTGCCAGCAGTTACTCGAGCCGCAATCAGCCCCAGCATTTT.